A single sample gave rise to the 18 T cell receptor beta chains below, sequenced in a study of cytomegalovirus exposure and HLA in healthy donors (dated by TCRdb to between 2016 and 2019). Libraries were constructed by the immunoSEQ multiplex PCR assay. A mixture of 60 forward primers for TCR Vbeta segments and 13 reverse primers for TCR Jbeta segments was used in the multiplex PCR. In TCRdb, the immuneACCESS table is reduced to in-frame sequences with V and J assigned. These tables do not hold every clone; where another copy was compared, an unresolved V gene accounts for under half, and the others remain unexplained. The sample profile shows more than 140,000 clones; about 75% of them were found once. Clones ranked in the top ten supply approximately 3.2% of the sample. Sequencing used PBMCs. These receptors came from a man between 35 and 55 years old in good health and CMV-seronegative.

V is TRBV29-1 and J is TRBJ2-2; D is unclear. The ends were cut back, 0 bases at V and 0 bases at J, with 11 bases in the middle. The CDR3 is 16 amino acids. Germline V gives CDR1 SQVTM, CDR2 ANQGSEA. The CDR3 nucleotides read TGCAGCGTTGAAGATCGTAGCAGTTCGAACACCGGGGAGCTGTTTTTT. Protein: CSVEDRSSSNTGELFF.

The chain joins TRBV27 to TRBJ2-7; no clear D gene. CDR3 length: 11 residues. The germline CDR1 and CDR2 sequences are MNHEY and SMNVEV (reference sequence). The V gene lost 7 bases and the J gene lost 4 bases, with 8 bases spanning the gap. The CDR3 bases are TGTGCCAGCATCCTCTCTTACGAGCAGTACTTC. Amino acids: CASILSYEQYF.

CDR3: CASSYPFLTEAFF. The DNA for the CDR3 is TGTGCCAGCAGTTACCCATTTTTGACTGAAGCTTTCTTT. V gene TRBV6-6 combines with J gene TRBJ1-1; no firm D call. Germline V gives CDR1 MNHNY, CDR2 SVGAGI (reference sequence). The CDR3 consists of 13 residues. Deletions cut 2 bases from V and 5 bases from J, with 9 bases between.

The chain links TRBV5-6 to TRBJ1-5; D is undetermined. Between the trimmed V and J ends, which lost 3 bases and 6 bases, there was a span of 13 bases. CDR1 and CDR2 (germline): SGHDT, YYEEEE. The CDR3 length is 14 residues. CDR3 sequence: CASSSWGVGQPQHF. CDR3 in DNA: TGTGCCAGCAGCTCTTGGGGAGTAGGTCAGCCCCAGCATTTT.

J is TRBJ2-2 and V is TRBV5-1, with 10 bases fitting TRBD1. Per germline, CDR1 SGHRS and CDR2 YFSETQ. Unmatched junction bases numbered 3, after V lost 1 base and J lost 3 bases. The CDR3 has 16 amino acids. CDR3 in amino acids: CASSLRGTGDTGELFF. The CDR3 coding sequence is TGCGCCAGCAGCTTGCGCGGGACAGGGGACACCGGGGAGCTGTTTTTT.

As DNA, the CDR3 is TGTGCCAGCTGTAGTTCCGGGGGGCTGAATGGCTACACCTTC. Translated, it gives CASCSSGGLNGYTF. The chain uses TRBV6-5 and TRBJ1-2, with D possibly matching TRBD1 (6 bases). Germline-derived CDR1 and CDR2 are MNHEY and SVGAGI. V lost 8 bases, J lost 6 bases, and 19 bases lay in between. The CDR3 length is 14 residues.

The rearrangement links TRBV15 to TRBJ1-2, with D uncertain. Germline V gene data show CDR1 as LNHNV and CDR2 as YYDKDF (reference sequence). V was pared by 0 bases and J by 4 bases, with 12 bases between. This CDR3 comprises 15 residues. The DNA of the CDR3 is TGTGCCACCAGCAGAGACGCTGGGCAGCTCTATGGCTACACCTTC. Translating gives CATSRDAGQLYGYTF.

There are a few counts of this clone. CDR3 DNA: TGTGCCAGCGGGACAGGGCGGTTGGATGAGCAGTTCTTC. It specifies CASGTGRLDEQFF. V is TRBV6-5 and J is TRBJ2-1, with 9 bases fitting TRBD1. Germline CDR1 reads MNHEY; CDR2 reads SVGAGI. J lost 8 bases, V lost 8 bases, and 7 bases had no gene match. This CDR3 region has 13 residues.

V and J are TRBV27 and TRBJ2-2; TRBD1 aligns across 8 bases. V lost 7 bases, J lost 4 bases, and 5 bases stayed unmatched. Germline lookup yields CDR1 MNHEY and CDR2 SMNVEV (reference sequence). The CDR3 has 14 amino acids. Here the CDR3 DNA reads TGTGCCAGCATCGCAGGGGGCCTCACCGGGGAGCTGTTTTTT. This codes for CASIAGGLTGELFF.

This clone was found a few times. A junction end diverges from the germline sequence, so it may reflect a read error. The rearrangement joins TRBV2 to TRBJ2-7; a weak D match, TRBD1 (5 bases). The CDR3 runs 10 residues. Per the germline V gene, CDR1 is SNHLY and CDR2 is FYNNEI. CDR3 residues: CASMKTVLTF. Here the CDR3 DNA reads TGTGCCAGCATGAAGACAGTCCTCACGTTC.

This rearrangement joins TRBV6-5 to TRBJ2-7, with 8 bases identical to TRBD1. The CDR3 has 14 amino acids. The germline gives CDR1 MNHEY, CDR2 SVGAGI. V trimming: 2 bases; J trimming: 3 bases; junction bases outside the gene matches: 3. In DNA, the CDR3 is TGTGCCAGCAGTTACGCTGGACAGGGCTACGAGCAGTACTTC. This codes for CASSYAGQGYEQYF.

This clone was counted only a few times. The chain combines TRBV6-4 with TRBJ1-1; D is perhaps TRBD1 (6 bases). Germline assignment: CDR1 MRHNA and CDR2 SNTAGT. The CDR3 has 15 amino acids. V was pared by 10 bases and J by 0 bases, with 18 bases between. DNA for the CDR3: TGTGCCACCAAACAGGGATCAATAATGAACACTGAAGCTTTCTTT. This encodes CATKQGSIMNTEAFF.

The chain has TRBV5-6 and TRBJ2-7, with 8 bases lining up with TRBD1. Germline loops: CDR1 SGHDT, CDR2 YYEEEE. Trimming removed 4 bases from V and 5 bases from J; junction bases left unmatched: 14. The length of the CDR3 is 16 residues. The CDR3 DNA reads as TGTGCCAGCAGCCGATTCGGACAGGGAGGAATGGACGAGCAGTACTTC. It codes for CASSRFGQGGMDEQYF.

CDR3 sequence (DNA): TGTGCCAGCAGTGAAGGGACTCTAGCGGGGCCAACCACCGAGCAGTACTTC. This translates into CASSEGTLAGPTTEQYF. The rearrangement uses TRBV6-1 and TRBJ2-7; 9 bases agree with TRBD2. Per the germline V gene, CDR1 is MNHNS and CDR2 is SASEGT. V lost 1 base and J lost 6; bases outside the gene matches: 13. This CDR3 comprises 17 residues.

This chain joins TRBV19 and TRBJ1-4; D might be TRBD1 (6 bases). V lost 4 bases and J lost 5, with 14 bases in between. CDR1 and CDR2 from the germline V gene are LNHDA and SQIVND (reference sequence). The CDR3 extends over 15 amino acids. CDR3: CASSKSQGRNEKLFF. CDR3 bases: TGTGCCAGTAGTAAAAGTCAGGGGAGAAATGAAAAACTGTTTTTT.

The chain links TRBV5-6 to TRBJ2-1; TRBD2 aligns across 14 bases. The V gene's germline CDR1 is SGHDT and CDR2 YYEEEE. CDR3 length equals 19 residues. Trimming at V came to 3 bases and at J to 0 bases, leaving 8 bases not matched to a gene. In DNA, the CDR3 is TGTGCCAGCAGCTGGGGACTAGCGGGGGTATCCAGCTCCTACAATGAGCAGTTCTTC. This encodes CASSWGLAGVSSSYNEQFF.

The chain couples TRBV11-2 to TRBJ1-1; no firm D call. CDR1 is SGHAT and CDR2 is FQNNGV in the germline V gene. Trimming pared 4 bases from V and 5 bases from J, leaving 11 bases between. This CDR3 comprises 13 residues. The CDR3 DNA sequence: TGTGCCAGCAGCTCAGGCCGGAGGACTGAAGCTTTCTTT. It yields the protein CASSSGRRTEAFF.

The chain combines TRBV27 with TRBJ2-3, with 10 bases aligning to TRBD1. Germline V gene lookup returns CDR1 MNHEY and CDR2 SMNVEV (reference sequence). The CDR3 spans 16 residues. Losses at the gene ends were 1 base for V and 5 bases for J; bases not matched to a gene: 6. CDR3 residues: CASSLLGTGVKDTQYF. The CDR3 coding sequence is TGTGCCAGCAGTTTATTGGGGACAGGGGTGAAAGATACGCAGTATTTT.